This T cell receptor beta chain is drawn from a study of cytomegalovirus exposure and HLA in healthy donors. Study-level information: The platform used for the 120 validation repertoires matched that of the 650 to 750 first-cohort repertoires, a later analysis reported.

On this clone itself: Its antigen is unknown.

The V end was cut by 0 bases, the J end by 4 bases, with 13 bases between. The CDR3 consists of 15 residues. Germline assignment: CDR1 SQVTM and CDR2 ANQGSEA. Generated by immunoSEQ multiplex PCR, the TCRdb table keeps only in-frame clones and is missing some. The sample records around 120,000 clones, more than 85% being singletons. Study results and limitations: The investigators catalogued 164 TCR beta chains as cytomegalovirus-associated. With high specificity and sensitivity, the classifier reportedly diagnosed cytomegalovirus status.

The receptor comes from a man between 18 and 29 years old in good health and CMV-seropositive. Sequenced sample: PBMCs. V is TRBV29-1 and J is TRBJ2-1; D gene unclear. The CDR3 protein is CSVEDRHAAYNEQFF. The DNA for the CDR3 is TGCAGCGTTGAAGATAGGCATGCGGCTTACAATGAGCAGTTCTTC.